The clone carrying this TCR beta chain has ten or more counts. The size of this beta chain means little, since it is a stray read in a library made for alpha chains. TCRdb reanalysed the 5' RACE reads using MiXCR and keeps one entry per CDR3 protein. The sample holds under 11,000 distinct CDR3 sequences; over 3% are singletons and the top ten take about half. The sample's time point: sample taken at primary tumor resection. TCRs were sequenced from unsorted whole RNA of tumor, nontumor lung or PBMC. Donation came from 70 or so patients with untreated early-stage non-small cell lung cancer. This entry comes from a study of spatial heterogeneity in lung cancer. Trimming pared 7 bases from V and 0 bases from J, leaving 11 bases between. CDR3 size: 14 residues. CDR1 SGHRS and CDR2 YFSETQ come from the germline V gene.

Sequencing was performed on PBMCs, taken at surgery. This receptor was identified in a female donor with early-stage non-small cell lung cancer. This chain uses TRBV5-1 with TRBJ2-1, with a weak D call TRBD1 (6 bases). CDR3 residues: CASEGQSSYNEQFF. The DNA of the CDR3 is TGCGCCAGCGAAGGACAGAGCTCCTACAATGAGCAGTTCTTC.